Listed below are T cell receptor beta chains from one sample, sequenced in a study of cytomegalovirus exposure and HLA in healthy donors. Profiling relied on immunoSEQ multiplex PCR, and the TCRdb table lists in-frame clones only, not all of them. The sample shows around 130,000 clones, more than 80% of them seen only once. The sample consisted of PBMCs. Source of these receptors: a woman in her twenties or thirties in good health and CMV-seropositive. Both conserved end residues are part of each CDR3. A D gene is named only where the DNA matches it firmly. Clone size is stated in some rows and not others, as once, few, many or a class when expanded.

size,D,J,V,DNA,CDR3
NA,TRBD1,TRBJ1-2,TRBV27,TGTGCCAGCAGTCTAAGGACAGGGGGCGGCTACACCTTC,CASSLRTGGGYTF
NA,NA,TRBJ2-1,TRBV11-2,TGTGCCAGCAGCTTAAGCGGGCCAAACAATGAGCAGTTCTTC,CASSLSGPNNEQFF
NA,NA,TRBJ2-7,TRBV7-9,TGTGCCAGCAGCCAGGACTCCCCTTCCTACGAGCAGTACTTC,CASSQDSPSYEQYF
NA,NA,TRBJ1-5,TRBV6-1,TGTGCCAGCACCATGGTAGGGGCGGATCAGCCCCAGCATTTT,CASTMVGADQPQHF
NA,TRBD2,TRBJ2-1,TRBV6-6,TGTGCCAGCACCACGGGACTAGCAGGCAATGAGCAGTTCTTC,CASTTGLAGNEQFF
NA,TRBD2,TRBJ2-7,TRBV29-1,TGCAGCGTGTCGGCGGGGGCCTACGAGCAGTACTTC,CSVSAGAYEQYF
NA,NA,TRBJ2-1,TRBV5-1,TGCGCCAGCGGGTCCGGAGATTACAATGAGCAGTTCTTC,CASGSGDYNEQFF
NA,NA,TRBJ1-1,TRBV2,TGTGCCAGCAGTATTACAGTGAACACTGAAGCTTTCTTT,CASSITVNTEAFF
NA,NA,TRBJ2-1,TRBV6-4,TGTGCCAGCAGTGACAGCGGCCTGCAGTTCTTC,CASSDSGLQFF
few,NA,TRBJ1-6,TRBV6-5,TGTGCCAGCAGGGACGGGGAGAATTCACCCCTCCACTTT,CASRDGENSPLHF
NA,NA,TRBJ1-1,TRBV9,TGTGCCAGCAGCCCGACACAGGGAAACACTGAAGCTTTCTTT,CASSPTQGNTEAFF
NA,NA,TRBJ1-4,TRBV28,TGTGCCAGCAGTCCCGCGGTAAGACGGAGTGAAAAACTGTTTTTT,CASSPAVRRSEKLFF
NA,NA,TRBJ1-1,TRBV7-3,TGTGCCAGCAGCTATGGCGGGGGCACTGAAGCTTTCTTT,CASSYGGGTEAFF
once,TRBD2,TRBJ2-1,TRBV7-3,TGTGCCAGCAGTTTACTAGCGGGGAATGAGCAGTTCTTC,CASSLLAGNEQFF
NA,NA,TRBJ2-1,TRBV27,TGTGCCAGCAGTTTATCGATAAGGGGCAATGAGCAGTTCTTC,CASSLSIRGNEQFF
NA,TRBD1,TRBJ2-3,TRBV10-3,TGTGCCATCAGTTTACAGGGGGCAACAGATACGCAGTATTTT,CAISLQGATDTQYF
NA,NA,TRBJ2-1,TRBV11-2,TGTGCCAGCATGGGGACTGTTTACAATGAGCAGTTCTTC,CASMGTVYNEQFF
NA,TRBD1,TRBJ2-7,TRBV18,TGTGCCAGCTCACCGGGACAGGCCTCCTACGAGCAGTACTTC,CASSPGQASYEQYF
NA,NA,TRBJ2-1,TRBV7-9,TGTGCCAGCAGCCCACCTCGGCGTTTCGGGAATGAGCAGTTCTTC,CASSPPRRFGNEQFF
NA,TRBD1,TRBJ1-4,TRBV7-9,TGTGCCAGCAGCTTCGGACAGGGGGGTGAAAAACTGTTTTTT,CASSFGQGGEKLFF
few,TRBD1,TRBJ2-5,TRBV5-4,TGTGCCAGCAGTAATACAGGGGGACAAGAGACCCAGTACTTC,CASSNTGGQETQYF
NA,TRBD1,TRBJ1-2,TRBV28,TGTGCCAGCAGTCCTCGGGACAGTGCGTCACTTAACTATGGCTACACCTTC,CASSPRDSASLNYGYTF
once,NA,TRBJ1-1,TRBV18,TGTGCCAGCTCACCCCTGGCGGGGGCGCAGGGGTGGGCTTTCTTT,CASSPLAGAQGWAFF
NA,TRBD1,TRBJ1-2,TRBV18,TGTGCCAGCTCACCAGACAGGGGGGACTATGGCTACACCTTC,CASSPDRGDYGYTF
NA,TRBD1,TRBJ2-7,TRBV6-5,TGTGCCAGCACCCTCACGCGACAGGGGGCGTACGAGCAGTACTTC,CASTLTRQGAYEQYF
NA,NA,TRBJ1-1,TRBV7-6,TGTGCCAGCAGCTCACAGGGTAGCACTGAAGCTTTCTTT,CASSSQGSTEAFF
NA,TRBD2,TRBJ2-1,TRBV10-3,TGTGCCATCAGTGAGAGTCTAGCGGGGGTTAATGAGCAGTTCTTC,CAISESLAGVNEQFF
NA,TRBD2,TRBJ2-2,TRBV4-2,TGTGCCAGCAGCCAAGATGGCCGGGGGGCGAACACCGGGGAGCTGTTTTTT,CASSQDGRGANTGELFF
NA,TRBD1,TRBJ1-2,TRBV28,TGTGCCAGCAGTTCCCTAGGACAGGGGTCTAACTATGGCTACACCTTC,CASSSLGQGSNYGYTF
NA,NA,TRBJ1-2,TRBV5-1,TGCGCCAGCAGCTTCCCGGACAGTATAGGTGGCTACACCTTC,CASSFPDSIGGYTF
NA,NA,TRBJ1-5,TRBV6-1,TGTGCCAGCAGTGACGCGGGGCGCTGGGGGCCCCAGCATTTT,CASSDAGRWGPQHF
NA,TRBD1,TRBJ1-1,TRBV30,TGTGCCTGGAGTTCAACAGGGGCCACTGAAGCTTTCTTT,CAWSSTGATEAFF
NA,NA,TRBJ1-4,TRBV15,TGTGCCACCAGCAGCCCCTCTCCTACGGGGGAAGGTGAAAAACTGTTTTTT,CATSSPSPTGEGEKLFF
NA,TRBD2,TRBJ2-1,TRBV13,TGTGCCAGCAGCCCCTCCCGAGCGGGGGGGCGGTACAATGAGCAGTTCTTC,CASSPSRAGGRYNEQFF
NA,TRBD1,TRBJ2-7,TRBV13,TGTGCCAGCAGCCCTTCCTACGGGACAGGGTTTGAGCAGTACTTC,CASSPSYGTGFEQYF
NA,TRBD2,TRBJ2-3,TRBV27,TGTGCCAGCAGCCGGACCGGGACTACCAATACGCAGTATTTT,CASSRTGTTNTQYF
NA,NA,TRBJ2-7,TRBV7-3,TGTGCCAGCAGCTTAAGGCCTAGCCTTCTCTACGAGCAGTACTTC,CASSLRPSLLYEQYF
NA,NA,TRBJ2-1,TRBV4-2,TGTGCCAGCAGCCAAGGACTAGTCAATGAGCAGTTCTTC,CASSQGLVNEQFF
NA,TRBD1,TRBJ1-6,TRBV4-1,TGCGCCAGCAGCCAGACCCCGGGACAGGGGAATTCACCCCTCCACTTT,CASSQTPGQGNSPLHF
NA,TRBD1,TRBJ2-7,TRBV7-3,TGTGCCAGCAGCGTGGGACAGGGGATGTACGAGCAGTACTTC,CASSVGQGMYEQYF
NA,TRBD1,TRBJ2-7,TRBV5-6,TGTGCCAGCAGCTCCTCCCGACAGGGGGCCCTCTCCGAGCAGTACTTC,CASSSSRQGALSEQYF
NA,TRBD2,TRBJ2-3,TRBV2,TGTGCCAGCTCCTTCCTTAGCGGGGGGACAGATACGCAGTATTTT,CASSFLSGGTDTQYF
NA,NA,TRBJ1-2,TRBV20-1,TGCAGTGCCCAGGCTAACTATGGCTACACCTTC,CSAQANYGYTF
NA,TRBD2,TRBJ2-7,TRBV27,TGTGCCAGCAGTTATCTAGCGGGAGGAACGTCCTACGAGCAGTACTTC,CASSYLAGGTSYEQYF
NA,TRBD1,TRBJ1-2,TRBV28,TGTGCCAGCAGTTTGGGACAGGGGGATTTCTATGGCTACACCTTC,CASSLGQGDFYGYTF
NA,TRBD1,TRBJ2-5,TRBV29-1,TGCAGCGTCTTTGGACAGGACCAGTACTTC,CSVFGQDQYF
once,TRBD1,TRBJ2-3,TRBV5-1,TGCGCCAGCAGCCCTCTCCCGAGGGACAGGGTAACAGATACGCAGTATTTT,CASSPLPRDRVTDTQYF
NA,NA,TRBJ2-7,TRBV2,TGTGCCAGCAGTGTCGGTACCTACGAGCAGTACTTC,CASSVGTYEQYF
few,NA,TRBJ1-1,TRBV6-5,TGTGCCAGCAGAATCAGGGGCCTGAACACTGAAGCTTTCTTT,CASRIRGLNTEAFF
NA,NA,TRBJ2-3,TRBV19,TGTGCCAGTAGTACCCCCGGACTAACCACAGATACGCAGTATTTT,CASSTPGLTTDTQYF
NA,TRBD2,TRBJ2-5,TRBV4-1,TGCGCCAGCAGCCCCCGGACTAGCGGGAGTGAGACCCAGTACTTC,CASSPRTSGSETQYF